Listed below are T cell receptor beta chains from one sample, sequenced in a study of memory CD4+ T cells and cytomegalovirus serostatus. Method: immunoSEQ multiplex PCR; TCRdb's copy keeps in-frame clones and lacks some. The table includes some 35,000 clones, 70% to 85% detected once. The sequencing sample was made of memory CD4+ T cells from blood. All receptors come from an adult in good health and CMV-seropositive. Both conserved end residues are part of each CDR3. The D gene is left open where the match is weak. A clone size is listed for some rows: how often the clone was seen (once, few, many), or a class if it is expanded.

>TRBV28|TRBJ1-5|.|few
TGTGCCAGCAAAAGTGGTCATCAGCCCCAGCATTTT
CASKSGHQPQHF
>TRBV5-6|TRBJ1-2|.|few
TGTGCCAGCAGCTTGCCGACAGGTACCTATGGCTACACCTTC
CASSLPTGTYGYTF
>TRBV11-2|TRBJ2-3|TRBD1|.
TGTGCCAGCAAACGACAGGGTACGGGCACAGATACGCAGTATTTT
CASKRQGTGTDTQYF
>TRBV5-1|TRBJ2-3|.|.
TGCGCCAGCAGCTCCGGACGTCCTAGCACAGATACGCAGTATTTT
CASSSGRPSTDTQYF
>TRBV18|TRBJ2-7|.|.
TGTGCCAGCTCACCATCCCTGCAGTCCTACGAGCAGTACTTC
CASSPSLQSYEQYF
>TRBV2|TRBJ2-4|.|.
TGTGCCAGCAGTGAATCAGGGGAAAACATTCAGTACTTC
CASSESGENIQYF
>TRBV4-1|TRBJ2-1|TRBD2|.
TGCGCCAGCAGCCAAGTAACTGCGGGAGGGCCGGGGAATGAGCAGTTCTTC
CASSQVTAGGPGNEQFF
>TRBV7-3|TRBJ2-1|TRBD2|.
TGTGCCAGCAGTCCCACGGGGGGGCCTCACAATGAGCAGTTCTTC
CASSPTGGPHNEQFF
>TRBV5-6|TRBJ1-1|.|few
TGTGCCAGCAGCTTAGGGGGGGCGTCGGGGAACACTGAAGCTTTCTTT
CASSLGGASGNTEAFF
>TRBV2|TRBJ2-7|.|medium-sized
TGTGCCAGCAGTGATAAGTCCTACGAGCAGTACTTC
CASSDKSYEQYF
>TRBV5-6|TRBJ1-5|.|.
TGTGCCAGCAGTTTTAGGACGGGGAGACCCCAGCATTTT
CASSFRTGRPQHF
>TRBV5-4|TRBJ2-3|TRBD1|.
TGTGCCAGCAGCTTGGGAGGGGGCATTGATACGCAGTATTTT
CASSLGGGIDTQYF
>TRBV11-2|TRBJ2-3|.|.
TGTGCCAGCAGCACCAGTGAAGATACGCAGTATTTT
CASSTSEDTQYF
>TRBV7-2|TRBJ2-1|TRBD2|.
TGTGCCAGCAGCCCGGGTGGGGGGGGGTACTACAATGAGCAGTTCTTC
CASSPGGGGYYNEQFF
>TRBV7-9|TRBJ2-1|TRBD2|.
TGTGCCAGCACCGTTAGCGGGAGCGTTGATGAGCAGTTCTTC
CASTVSGSVDEQFF
>TRBV28|TRBJ2-7|.|.
TGTGCCAGCAGTTTGGTCAAGGGCGGGTCCGACGAGCAGTACTTC
CASSLVKGGSDEQYF
>TRBV9|TRBJ2-2|.|.
TGTGCCAGCCGCCGGACAGCAACCGCGGAGCTGTTTTTT
CASRRTATAELFF
>TRBV5-1|TRBJ2-1|TRBD2|.
TGCGCCAGCAGCCCTGGGACTAGCGGGGGGTTAAATGAGCAGTTCTTC
CASSPGTSGGLNEQFF
>TRBV28|TRBJ1-6|.|.
TGTGCCAGCAGTCCTCCCTTTGAGAATTCACCCCTCCACTTT
CASSPPFENSPLHF
>TRBV6-1|TRBJ1-1|TRBD1|.
TGTGCCAGCAGTGCTACAGGGGGCACTGAAGCTTTCTTT
CASSATGGTEAFF
>TRBV2|TRBJ2-1|TRBD2|.
TGTGCCAGCAGTGGACTAGCTTCCCGAAATGAGCAGTTCTTC
CASSGLASRNEQFF
>TRBV5-6|TRBJ1-4|.|.
TGTGCCAGCAGCTTGGGTGAAAAACTGTTTTTT
CASSLGEKLFF
>TRBV5-5|TRBJ2-1|.|.
TGTGCCAGCAGTCCCGGAATGGGGGGCTATAGTAATGAGCAGTTCTTC
CASSPGMGGYSNEQFF
>TRBV6-6|TRBJ1-5|.|.
TGTGCCAGCAGGACCCGGCACGGGCCCCAGCATTTT
CASRTRHGPQHF
>TRBV7-3|TRBJ1-2|.|few
TGTGCCAGCAGCTCCTACACGCTGGGACCTTATGGCTACACCTTC
CASSSYTLGPYGYTF
>TRBV2|TRBJ2-2|TRBD1|.
TGTGCCAGCAGTAGCGGACAGGGGATTTATGGGAACACCGGGGAGCTGTTTTTT
CASSSGQGIYGNTGELFF
>TRBV5-4|TRBJ2-2|.|.
TGTGCCAGCAAGGCAGCCGACCCCACCGGGGAGCTGTTTTTT
CASKAADPTGELFF
>TRBV4-1|TRBJ1-1|.|.
TGCGCCAGCAGCCAAGATGTGACTAGAGCTGAAGCTTTCTTT
CASSQDVTRAEAFF
>TRBV28|TRBJ2-3|TRBD2|few
TGTGCCAGCATCGGACTAGCGGGCAGCACAGATACGCAGTATTTT
CASIGLAGSTDTQYF
>TRBV4-2|TRBJ2-1|.|once
TGTGCCAGCAGCCAATCGGGCGCCCTATACAATGAGCAGTTCTTC
CASSQSGALYNEQFF
>TRBV4-3|TRBJ1-4|.|.
TGCGCCAGCAGCCGAACCACCGAGGGTCGCAATGAAAAACTGTTTTTT
CASSRTTEGRNEKLFF
>TRBV6-6|TRBJ1-2|TRBD1|.
TGTGCCAGCAGTCTGGGACAGGTCTATGGCTACACCTTC
CASSLGQVYGYTF
>TRBV18|TRBJ2-7|.|.
TGTGCCAGCTCACCACTCTCGGGGGCCGACGAGCAGTACTTC
CASSPLSGADEQYF
>TRBV7-2|TRBJ2-1|TRBD2|.
TGTGCCAGCAGCTGGCGCCGGGGTAGCGGGGGGATCAATGAGCAGTTCTTC
CASSWRRGSGGINEQFF
>TRBV28|TRBJ2-5|TRBD1|few
TGTGCCAGCAGTTCCCCCTCCGGACAGGGGTCTGGAGAGACCCAGTACTTC
CASSSPSGQGSGETQYF
>TRBV19|TRBJ1-4|.|once
TGTGCCAGTAGTTCCGTTGCAACTAATGAAAAACTGTTTTTT
CASSSVATNEKLFF
>TRBV5-6|TRBJ2-5|.|few
TGTGCCAGCAGCTACCAAGAGACCCAGTACTTC
CASSYQETQYF
>TRBV5-1|TRBJ2-1|.|.
TGCGCCAGCAGCTTGGAGGGGAGCTCCTACAATGAGCAGTTCTTC
CASSLEGSSYNEQFF
>TRBV25-1|TRBJ1-1|.|.
TGTGCCAGCAGTGAAACGGGTCGGAACACTGAAGCTTTCTTT
CASSETGRNTEAFF
>TRBV5-6|TRBJ2-5|.|.
TGTGCCAGCAGCCGGCGGGCAGGTAATCAAGAGACCCAGTACTTC
CASSRRAGNQETQYF
>TRBV5-1|TRBJ2-1|TRBD2|.
TGCGCCAGCAGCTTACTGGGGACTAGCTCCTACAATGAGCAGTTCTTC
CASSLLGTSSYNEQFF